Listed below are T cell receptor beta chains from one sample, sequenced in a study of cytomegalovirus exposure and HLA in healthy donors. Assay used: immunoSEQ multiplex PCR; TCRdb lists only in-frame clones, some missing. The sample carries roughly 170,000 clones, more than 65% recorded once. Sequencing was performed on PBMCs. The receptors originated from a girl aged 2-10 years in good health and CMV-seropositive. The CDR3 runs from the conserved cysteine through the conserved F or W. A D gene is named only where the DNA matches it firmly. Rows may omit the clone size; those that give it use once, few, many or a size class.

CDR3nt: TGCGCCAGCAGTGATGGGGGACAGGGGAACACCATATATTTT
CDR3aa: CASSDGGQGNTIYF
j_gene: TRBJ1-3
abundance: -
d_gene: TRBD1
v_gene: TRBV10-2

CDR3nt: TGTGCCAGCAGTGGCCCGACAGGGGGTTTTGCAGATACGCAGTATTTT
CDR3aa: CASSGPTGGFADTQYF
j_gene: TRBJ2-3
abundance: once
d_gene: TRBD1
v_gene: TRBV2

CDR3nt: TGTGCCAGCCACAGGATTGGCTACGAGCAGTACTTC
CDR3aa: CASHRIGYEQYF
j_gene: TRBJ2-7
abundance: -
d_gene: -
v_gene: TRBV28

CDR3nt: TGCGCCAGCAGCCAAGAGAGGCCGTTTAAGTACGAGCAGTACTTC
CDR3aa: CASSQERPFKYEQYF
j_gene: TRBJ2-7
abundance: few
d_gene: -
v_gene: TRBV4-1

CDR3nt: TGTGCCAGCACCAAGACAGGGGTTGGAGAAAAACTGTTTTTT
CDR3aa: CASTKTGVGEKLFF
j_gene: TRBJ1-4
abundance: -
d_gene: TRBD1
v_gene: TRBV11-2

CDR3nt: TGTGCCAGCAGCTCCTCGACAGGGTTGGATGGCTACACCTTC
CDR3aa: CASSSSTGLDGYTF
j_gene: TRBJ1-2
abundance: few
d_gene: TRBD1
v_gene: TRBV11-1

CDR3nt: TGCGCCAGCAGCCCGGGGGTAGGGGCTATGAACACTGAAGCTTTCTTT
CDR3aa: CASSPGVGAMNTEAFF
j_gene: TRBJ1-1
abundance: -
d_gene: -
v_gene: TRBV5-1

CDR3nt: TGTGCCTGGAGTGTACTGGGGGGGAGCACAGATACGCAGTATTTT
CDR3aa: CAWSVLGGSTDTQYF
j_gene: TRBJ2-3
abundance: -
d_gene: TRBD2
v_gene: TRBV30

CDR3nt: TGTGCCACCAGCAGAACGCGACTAGCGGGAGGGTACAATGAGCAGTTCTTC
CDR3aa: CATSRTRLAGGYNEQFF
j_gene: TRBJ2-1
abundance: -
d_gene: TRBD2
v_gene: TRBV15

CDR3nt: TGTGCCAGCAGCCCCCTGTTCACGGGGGGGGAGACCCAGTACTTC
CDR3aa: CASSPLFTGGETQYF
j_gene: TRBJ2-5
abundance: -
d_gene: TRBD2
v_gene: TRBV11-2

CDR3nt: TGTGCCAGCAGCGAGAGGACAGGTGGAGGCCAGCCCCAGCATTTT
CDR3aa: CASSERTGGGQPQHF
j_gene: TRBJ1-5
abundance: -
d_gene: TRBD1
v_gene: TRBV2

CDR3nt: TGTGCCAGCAGCTCCGCAGGGTTTTTGAGCTCCTACGAGCAGTACTTC
CDR3aa: CASSSAGFLSSYEQYF
j_gene: TRBJ2-7
abundance: -
d_gene: -
v_gene: TRBV7-8

CDR3nt: TGTGCCAGCAGTGCATGGACAGGAGGGGACACCGGGGAGCTGTTTTTT
CDR3aa: CASSAWTGGDTGELFF
j_gene: TRBJ2-2
abundance: -
d_gene: -
v_gene: TRBV6-1

CDR3nt: TGTGCCAGCAGTACAGGGAACACTGAAGCTTTCTTT
CDR3aa: CASSTGNTEAFF
j_gene: TRBJ1-1
abundance: -
d_gene: -
v_gene: TRBV6-5

CDR3nt: TGCGCCAGCAGCATGACAGGGGGCGCCTATGGCTACACCTTC
CDR3aa: CASSMTGGAYGYTF
j_gene: TRBJ1-2
abundance: -
d_gene: TRBD1
v_gene: TRBV5-1

CDR3nt: TGTGCCAGCAGCGACTTCGGGAGCTCCTACAATGAGCAGTTCTTC
CDR3aa: CASSDFGSSYNEQFF
j_gene: TRBJ2-1
abundance: -
d_gene: -
v_gene: TRBV9

CDR3nt: TGTGCCAGCAGCTCCCACCCCCTAGGGGTGAGCTCCTACGAGCAGTACTTC
CDR3aa: CASSSHPLGVSSYEQYF
j_gene: TRBJ2-7
abundance: -
d_gene: -
v_gene: TRBV5-4

CDR3nt: TGCGCCAGCAGCTTGGACGGGAGGAGCTCCTACGAGCAGTACTTC
CDR3aa: CASSLDGRSSYEQYF
j_gene: TRBJ2-7
abundance: -
d_gene: TRBD2
v_gene: TRBV5-1

CDR3nt: TGTGCTAGTGGCCTCTGGAAGGGGTCTGGAAACACCATATATTTT
CDR3aa: CASGLWKGSGNTIYF
j_gene: TRBJ1-3
abundance: -
d_gene: -
v_gene: TRBV12-5

CDR3nt: TGTGCTAGTGGTTTGCAGGGGGGTGCTGAAGCTTTCTTT
CDR3aa: CASGLQGGAEAFF
j_gene: TRBJ1-1
abundance: few
d_gene: TRBD1
v_gene: TRBV12-5

CDR3nt: TGTGCCAGCATCAACCGTCCTACAGGTGGGAACACTGAAGCTTTCTTT
CDR3aa: CASINRPTGGNTEAFF
j_gene: TRBJ1-1
abundance: -
d_gene: -
v_gene: TRBV28

CDR3nt: TGTGCCAGCAGACTGGACAGTTCGAACACCGGGGAGCTGTTTTTT
CDR3aa: CASRLDSSNTGELFF
j_gene: TRBJ2-2
abundance: few
d_gene: -
v_gene: TRBV2

CDR3nt: TGTGCCAGCAGTTCGCCCGCCCAGCGGGACAACAATGAGCAGTTCTTC
CDR3aa: CASSSPAQRDNNEQFF
j_gene: TRBJ2-1
abundance: -
d_gene: -
v_gene: TRBV6-5

CDR3nt: TGTGCCGGCAAGACCGGGGGTCTAGGCGAGCAGTACTTC
CDR3aa: CAGKTGGLGEQYF
j_gene: TRBJ2-7
abundance: -
d_gene: -
v_gene: TRBV28

CDR3nt: TGCGCCAGCAGCTCGTTCCCAGCGGGATCGAATGAGCAGTTCTTC
CDR3aa: CASSSFPAGSNEQFF
j_gene: TRBJ2-1
abundance: -
d_gene: TRBD2
v_gene: TRBV5-1

CDR3nt: TGCAGCGTTGGCCCCCCCCCTCCAGATCACAGCTACTATGGCTACACCTTC
CDR3aa: CSVGPPPPDHSYYGYTF
j_gene: TRBJ1-2
abundance: -
d_gene: -
v_gene: TRBV29-1

CDR3nt: TGTGCCAGCAGTGACAAGGGGCATAGCAATCAGCCCCAGCATTTT
CDR3aa: CASSDKGHSNQPQHF
j_gene: TRBJ1-5
abundance: -
d_gene: -
v_gene: TRBV6-4

CDR3nt: TGCGCCAGCAGACTACACGGGACAACTCAAGAGACCCAGTACTTC
CDR3aa: CASRLHGTTQETQYF
j_gene: TRBJ2-5
abundance: -
d_gene: -
v_gene: TRBV4-1

CDR3nt: TGTGCCAGCAGGCCAGGGTCTGAAGCTTTCTTT
CDR3aa: CASRPGSEAFF
j_gene: TRBJ1-1
abundance: -
d_gene: -
v_gene: TRBV11-2

CDR3nt: TGTGCCAGTAGTACCGTGACAGGGAGCAATCAGCCCCAGCATTTT
CDR3aa: CASSTVTGSNQPQHF
j_gene: TRBJ1-5
abundance: -
d_gene: TRBD1
v_gene: TRBV19

CDR3nt: TGTGCCAGCAGTGAACAGGCTAACTATGGCTACACCTTC
CDR3aa: CASSEQANYGYTF
j_gene: TRBJ1-2
abundance: -
d_gene: -
v_gene: TRBV6-1

CDR3nt: TGTGCCAGCAGCTGGGACAGGGGAGACGGCTACACCTTC
CDR3aa: CASSWDRGDGYTF
j_gene: TRBJ1-2
abundance: -
d_gene: TRBD1
v_gene: TRBV11-2

CDR3nt: TGTGCCAGCAGTCCGCTGTCCGACTGGCGCAGCAATCAGCCCCAGCATTTT
CDR3aa: CASSPLSDWRSNQPQHF
j_gene: TRBJ1-5
abundance: -
d_gene: -
v_gene: TRBV27

CDR3nt: TGCGCCAGCAGCCAAGCAATCTGGACTAGCCCCCAAGAGACCCAGTACTTC
CDR3aa: CASSQAIWTSPQETQYF
j_gene: TRBJ2-5
abundance: -
d_gene: TRBD2
v_gene: TRBV4-1

CDR3nt: TGTGCCTGGAGTGTAGGCTCTATGGAGGGTTTCACCGGGGAGCTGTTTTTT
CDR3aa: CAWSVGSMEGFTGELFF
j_gene: TRBJ2-2
abundance: -
d_gene: -
v_gene: TRBV30

CDR3nt: TGTGCCAGCAGAGGGACAGGGGCCTCCTACGAGCAGTACTTC
CDR3aa: CASRGTGASYEQYF
j_gene: TRBJ2-7
abundance: -
d_gene: TRBD1
v_gene: TRBV10-3

CDR3nt: TGTGCCAGCAGTTACGGTAGGGGCCAGGTGACAGATACGCAGTATTTT
CDR3aa: CASSYGRGQVTDTQYF
j_gene: TRBJ2-3
abundance: -
d_gene: -
v_gene: TRBV6-5

CDR3nt: TGTGCCAGCAGCCCGAGCGGAGTTGTGAATGAGCAGTTCTTC
CDR3aa: CASSPSGVVNEQFF
j_gene: TRBJ2-1
abundance: -
d_gene: -
v_gene: TRBV6-6

CDR3nt: TGCGCCAGCAGCTCCCCGGGAGCGTCCGGGGCCAACGTCCTGACTTTC
CDR3aa: CASSSPGASGANVLTF
j_gene: TRBJ2-6
abundance: -
d_gene: -
v_gene: TRBV5-1

CDR3nt: TGTGCCTGGAGTCTCATACAGGGAAATTTTCTGAACAATGAGCAGTTCTTC
CDR3aa: CAWSLIQGNFLNNEQFF
j_gene: TRBJ2-1
abundance: -
d_gene: -
v_gene: TRBV30

CDR3nt: TGTGCCAGCAGCTTCTACGACAGGGATGGCTACACCTTC
CDR3aa: CASSFYDRDGYTF
j_gene: TRBJ1-2
abundance: few
d_gene: TRBD1
v_gene: TRBV5-5

CDR3nt: TGTGCCACCAGCTCACCCGCTGGACAGGGGGCTACTGGGGCCAACGTCCTGACTTTC
CDR3aa: CATSSPAGQGATGANVLTF
j_gene: TRBJ2-6
abundance: -
d_gene: TRBD1
v_gene: TRBV15

CDR3nt: TGTGCCAGCAGGGGGGGCACTGAAGCTTTCTTT
CDR3aa: CASRGGTEAFF
j_gene: TRBJ1-1
abundance: -
d_gene: -
v_gene: TRBV2

CDR3nt: TGTGCCAGCTCACCACAGCCCGGGACTAGCGGTCGGGAGACCCAGTACTTC
CDR3aa: CASSPQPGTSGRETQYF
j_gene: TRBJ2-5
abundance: -
d_gene: TRBD2
v_gene: TRBV18

CDR3nt: TGCGCCAGCAGCTCATTAGCGGGAGCTGGTGGCAATGAGCAGTTCTTC
CDR3aa: CASSSLAGAGGNEQFF
j_gene: TRBJ2-1
abundance: -
d_gene: TRBD2
v_gene: TRBV5-1

CDR3nt: TGTGCCACCAGTCAGAAGAGGTACCAGCTCTACACTGAAGCTTTCTTT
CDR3aa: CATSQKRYQLYTEAFF
j_gene: TRBJ1-1
abundance: -
d_gene: -
v_gene: TRBV15

CDR3nt: TGTGCCAGCAGCCAAGGGGTGTTCTATGGCTACACCTTC
CDR3aa: CASSQGVFYGYTF
j_gene: TRBJ1-2
abundance: -
d_gene: -
v_gene: TRBV7-2

CDR3nt: TGTGCCAGCAGCCCACAGGGGGTTTCGGGTGAAAAACTGTTTTTT
CDR3aa: CASSPQGVSGEKLFF
j_gene: TRBJ1-4
abundance: few
d_gene: TRBD1
v_gene: TRBV7-6

CDR3nt: TGTGCCAGGGGGGGTGGGACTACTTACAATGAGCAGTTCTTC
CDR3aa: CARGGGTTYNEQFF
j_gene: TRBJ2-1
abundance: -
d_gene: TRBD2
v_gene: TRBV6-1

CDR3nt: TGTGCCTGGACTCCCCGCCTAGCGCTTCAGACCCAGTACTTC
CDR3aa: CAWTPRLALQTQYF
j_gene: TRBJ2-5
abundance: -
d_gene: -
v_gene: TRBV30

CDR3nt: TGTGCCTGGAGAACCCTCCCTTACAGGGGGCGGGAGGGCTACACCTTC
CDR3aa: CAWRTLPYRGREGYTF
j_gene: TRBJ1-2
abundance: -
d_gene: TRBD1
v_gene: TRBV30